This T cell receptor (beta chain) was documented in a study of blood T cell repertoires in COVID-19. Only one count was recorded for this clone. Per the original methods: Estimates of nucleated cell counts were drawn from the amplification of reference gene primers. Profiled with immunoSEQ multiplex PCR; TCRdb holds only in-frame clones, not every one. The V and J calls and clone size are taken from that table; D and trimming were inferred from the DNA. This table has fewer than 150,000 clones, about 75% appearing once. V was cut by 6 bases and J by 8 bases, with 8 bases left in between. The CDR3 length is 11 residues. Germline CDR1 MNHEY, CDR2 SVGAGI.

The clonotype comes from an elderly man with acute or convalescent COVID-19. This chain links TRBV6-5 with TRBJ1-3, with unresolved D. The sequenced sample consisted of peripheral blood. In nucleotides, the CDR3 is TGTGCCAGCAGCACGGGAGACACCATATATTTT. Amino acids: CASSTGDTIYF.